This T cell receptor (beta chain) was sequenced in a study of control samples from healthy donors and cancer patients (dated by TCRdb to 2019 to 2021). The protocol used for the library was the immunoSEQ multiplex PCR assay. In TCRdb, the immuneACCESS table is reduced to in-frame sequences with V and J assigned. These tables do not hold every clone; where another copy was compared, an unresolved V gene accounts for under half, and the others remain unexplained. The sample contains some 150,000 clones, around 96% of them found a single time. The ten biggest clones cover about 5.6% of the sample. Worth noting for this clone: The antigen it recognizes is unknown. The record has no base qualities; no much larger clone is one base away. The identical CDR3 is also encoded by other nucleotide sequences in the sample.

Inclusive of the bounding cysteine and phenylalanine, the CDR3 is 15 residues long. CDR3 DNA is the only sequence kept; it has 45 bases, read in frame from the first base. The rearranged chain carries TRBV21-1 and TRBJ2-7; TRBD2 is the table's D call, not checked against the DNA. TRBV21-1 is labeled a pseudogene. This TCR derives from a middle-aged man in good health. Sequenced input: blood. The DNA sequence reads TGTGCCAGCAGCAAATGCCGAGCGTTCTCCTACGAGCAGTACTTC. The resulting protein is CASSKCRAFSYEQYF.